These 26 T cell receptor beta chains came from one sample sequenced in a study of OX40 agonist ivuxolimab in advanced cancers. The data were produced by immunoSEQ multiplex PCR, yet TCRdb's version contains in-frame clones alone and is incomplete. The sample includes tens of thousands of clones, roughly 85% of them seen just once. Material: CD4+ or CD8+ T cells sorted from blood, obtained in a trial of the OX40 agonist ivuxolimab. The receptor set was obtained from an adult with an advanced solid tumor such as melanoma, head and neck, liver or kidney cancer.

This clone appeared a few times. The V call is TRBV19, the J call TRBJ1-5; 7 bases fit TRBD1. Germline values: CDR1 LNHDA, CDR2 SQIVND (reference sequence). V was clipped by 1 base and J by 4 bases; unmatched bases: 7. The CDR3 is made up of 16 amino acids. CDR3: CASSIAGQRVNQPQHF. The CDR3 DNA follows: TGTGCCAGTAGTATAGCGGGACAGAGAGTTAATCAGCCCCAGCATTTT.

V gene TRBV7-9 combines with J gene TRBJ1-1; 7 bases line up with TRBD1. Germline assignment: CDR1 SEHNR and CDR2 FQNEAQ (reference sequence). Trimming cost V 5 bases and J 3 bases; bases outside gene matches: 12. The CDR3 is 16 residues long. CDR3 coding DNA: TGTGCCAGCAGCCCACCGTGGACAGGCTCCTACACTGAAGCTTTCTTT. Protein product: CASSPPWTGSYTEAFF.

This chain uses TRBV7-3 with TRBJ2-5, with 15 bases matching TRBD2. The CDR3 runs 15 residues. J lost 4 bases, V lost 4 bases, and 1 base had no gene match. Germline loops: CDR1 SGHTA, CDR2 FQGTGA. CDR3 region: CASSSGLAGGETQYF. The DNA of the CDR3 is TGTGCCAGCAGCTCGGGACTAGCGGGGGGAGAGACCCAGTACTTC.

The chain is built from TRBV4-1 and TRBJ2-1; D unclear. V lost 3 bases to trimming and J lost 5 bases, with 17 bases between them. The CDR3 sequence is 16 residues long. CDR1 MGHRA and CDR2 YSYEKL come from the germline V gene. CDR3 protein: CASSQPVEARNNEQFF. In nucleotides, the CDR3 is TGCGCCAGCAGCCAGCCTGTAGAAGCCAGAAACAATGAGCAGTTCTTC.

V is TRBV30 and J is TRBJ1-1; TRBD1 aligns across 9 bases. V was clipped by 5 bases and J by 10 bases; unmatched bases: 11. This CDR3 has 13 residues. Germline V gives CDR1 GTSNPN, CDR2 SVGIG (reference sequence). The CDR3 region is CAWAADRGGVAFF. The CDR3 DNA reads as TGTGCCTGGGCGGCAGACAGGGGGGGGGTAGCTTTCTTT.

The chain combines TRBV27 with TRBJ2-5; 8 nucleotides agree with TRBD1. The DNA end lines up better with TRBJ2-7; the J call may be wrong. Per the germline V gene, CDR1 is MNHEY and CDR2 is SMNVEV (reference sequence). CDR3 length: 15 amino acids. The CDR3 reads CASSPRQGAVYEQYF. CDR3 coding DNA: TGTGCCAGCAGTCCACGCCAGGGGGCGGTCTACGAGCAGTACTTC.

This chain joins TRBV7-8 and TRBJ1-5; perhaps TRBD1 as D (6 bases). This CDR3 has 16 amino acids. Germline-derived CDR1 and CDR2 are SGHVS and FQNEAQ. The germline V and J ends were trimmed by 4 bases and 1 base, with 14 bases remaining between them. CDR3 region: CASSSRGQASNQPQHF. Written as DNA, the CDR3 is TGTGCCAGCAGCTCAAGGGGACAAGCAAGCAATCAGCCCCAGCATTTT.

The V call is TRBV6-5, the J call TRBJ1-2, with TRBD1 identical over 8 bases. CDR1 MNHEY and CDR2 SVGAGI come from the germline V gene. Trimming cost V 3 bases and J 8 bases; bases outside gene matches: 8. The CDR3 runs 14 residues. In DNA form, the CDR3 reads TGTGCCAGCAGTTATTCCGCCGGACAGGGAGGCTACACCTTC. Protein product: CASSYSAGQGGYTF.

The chain employs TRBV11-1 and TRBJ1-2, with 10 bases that match TRBD1. The CDR3 runs to 15 residues. Germline assignment: CDR1 SGHAT and CDR2 FQDESV (reference sequence). V lost 4 bases, J lost 5 bases, and 7 bases stayed unmatched. The CDR3 protein is CASSSTGGDRYGYTF. CDR3 coding DNA: TGTGCCAGCAGCTCGACAGGGGGCGACCGGTATGGCTACACCTTC.

V is TRBV6-1 and J is TRBJ2-3, with no clear D. CDR3 length: 15 amino acids. Germline CDR1 is MNHNS and CDR2 is SASEGT. Deletions cut 1 base from V and 5 bases from J, with 13 bases between. CDR3 sequence reads: CASSEGGAHKDTQYF. Written as DNA, the CDR3 is TGTGCCAGCAGTGAAGGCGGAGCACATAAAGATACGCAGTATTTT.

V gene TRBV27 combines with J gene TRBJ1-4, with unresolved D. The CDR3 contains 8 residues. Trimming took off 3 bases at V and 14 bases at J, with 1 base between the two ends. Per germline, CDR1 MNHEY and CDR2 SMNVEV (reference sequence). The CDR3 spells CASSLLFF. The CDR3 nucleotides are TGTGCCAGCAGTTTGCTGTTTTTT.

This chain links TRBV5-5 with TRBJ1-1; D is unclear. The CDR3 totals 14 residues. The V gene lost 1 base and the J gene lost 4 bases, with 11 bases spanning the gap. The germline V gene has CDR1 SGHKS and CDR2 YYEKEE (reference sequence). In DNA form, the CDR3 reads TGTGCCAGCAGCTTGTCCGGAAGGAGCACTGAAGCTTTCTTT. Translating it yields CASSLSGRSTEAFF.

This clone was observed once. The V gene is TRBV5-1, the J gene TRBJ1-1; possibly TRBD1 for D (5 bases). This CDR3 contains 13 residues. Germline CDR1 reads SGHRS; CDR2 reads YFSETQ. V shed 2 bases and J shed 4 bases, with 9 bases lying between them. This CDR3 is CASSLRGVTEAFF. In DNA form, the CDR3 reads TGCGCCAGCAGCTTAAGGGGTGTCACTGAAGCTTTCTTT.

This clone was detected once. This rearrangement joins TRBV7-7 to TRBJ2-1; D call uncertain. The CDR3 runs to 14 residues. CDR1 and CDR2 (germline): SSHAT, FNYEAQ (reference sequence). Trimming stripped 1 base from V and 5 bases from J, with 9 bases between. CDR3 protein: CASSLDATNNEQFF. CDR3 nucleotides: TGTGCCAGCAGCTTAGACGCGACCAACAATGAGCAGTTCTTC.

This chain joins TRBV11-2 and TRBJ2-2; the D gene could be TRBD1 or TRBD2 (6 bases each). The CDR3 length is 15 residues. Trimming removed 6 bases at V and 7 bases at J, with 18 bases between. Germline V gives CDR1 SGHAT, CDR2 FQNNGV. As DNA, the CDR3 is TGTGCCAGCAGTCGGGGGCTCGGCAGTGGCGGGGAGCTGTTTTTT. Translated: CASSRGLGSGGELFF.

The chain carries TRBV7-3 and TRBJ1-1, with 7 bases fitting TRBD1. Trimming removed 5 bases from V and 1 base from J; junction bases left unmatched: 4. This CDR3 has 14 amino acids. The germline V gene has CDR1 SGHTA and CDR2 FQGTGA. The CDR3 DNA is TGTGCCAGCAGCGAGGGGGCCCAGAACACTGAAGCTTTCTTT. It codes for CASSEGAQNTEAFF.

This chain joins TRBV18 and TRBJ2-7, with 9 positions matching TRBD1. The V and J ends lost 3 bases and 5 bases, in that order; junction bases with no gene match: 5. The CDR3 sequence is 14 residues long. Germline lookup yields CDR1 KGHSH and CDR2 LQKENI. The CDR3 sequence: CASSPRTGVDEQYF. The CDR3, as DNA: TGTGCCAGCTCACCGCGGACAGGGGTGGACGAGCAGTACTTC.

This clone was seen a handful of times. V gene TRBV23-1 combines with J gene TRBJ2-1; 7 nucleotides agree with TRBD1. TRBV23-1 is flagged as an ORF with uncertain function. CDR3 length: 15 residues. Trimming at V came to 6 bases and at J to 4 bases, leaving 9 bases not matched to a gene. The CDR3 sequence: CASSSEVQGYNEQFF. CDR3 sequence (DNA): TGCGCCAGCAGCAGCGAAGTACAGGGGTACAATGAGCAGTTCTTC.

The rearrangement links TRBV7-9 to TRBJ2-3; 9 bases map to TRBD2. Germline CDR1 SEHNR, CDR2 FQNEAQ (reference sequence). The CDR3 spans 14 residues. V shed 3 bases and J 4 bases; nucleotides not matched to a gene: 2. DNA of the CDR3: TGTGCCAGCAGCTTCGGCGGGGGGGCAGATACGCAGTATTTT. Residues: CASSFGGGADTQYF.

The rearrangement links TRBV10-3 to TRBJ2-3, with D perhaps assigned TRBD1 or TRBD2 (7 bases each). V was pared by 3 bases and J by 4 bases, with 17 bases between. The CDR3 length is 16 residues. Looked up from germline, CDR1 is ENHRY and CDR2 is SYGVKD. The DNA of the CDR3 is TGTGCCATCAGTGACTCCCTGGGAGGGGGCGCAGATACGCAGTATTTT. As protein: CAISDSLGGGADTQYF.

CDR3 sequence: CASSLVQGQGSGANVLTF. In nucleotides, the CDR3 is TGTGCCAGCAGCTTAGTGCAGGGACAGGGCTCTGGGGCCAACGTCCTGACTTTC. The V gene is TRBV11-2, the J gene TRBJ2-6, with 9 bases fitting TRBD1. The junction had 4 bases not matched to a gene; V was cut back by 1 base and J by 0 bases. Germline lookup yields CDR1 SGHAT and CDR2 FQNNGV. The CDR3 consists of 18 residues. The full variable domain, completed using reference TRBV11-2 and TRBJ2-6, is EAGVAQSPRYKIIEKRQSVAFWCNPISGHATLYWYQQILGQGPKLLIQFQNNGVVDDSQLPKDRFSAERLKGVDSTLKIQPAKLEDSAVYLCASSLVQGQGSGANVLTFGAGSRLTVL.

CDR3 residues: CASSPPNRGGDEQFF. In nucleotides, the CDR3 is TGTGCCAGCTCACCGCCTAATCGGGGTGGCGATGAGCAGTTCTTC. This sequence joins TRBV18 and TRBJ2-1; a possible D gene is TRBD2 (5 bases). The CDR3 contains 15 residues. Per the germline V gene, CDR1 is KGHSH and CDR2 is LQKENI. Trimming took off 3 bases at V and 8 bases at J, with 17 bases between the two ends. Full variable domain (outside the CDR3, taken from reference TRBV18 and TRBJ2-1): NAGVMQNPRHLVRRRGQEARLRCSPMKGHSHVYWYRQLPEEGLKFMVYLQKENIIDESGMPKERFSAEFPKEGPSILRIQQVVRGDSAAYFCASSPPNRGGDEQFFGPGTRLTVL.

The rearrangement uses TRBV7-3 and TRBJ2-6; TRBD1 matches at 10 bases. Germline CDR1 SGHTA, CDR2 FQGTGA. The CDR3 is 18 amino acids. With 5 bases clipped from V and 2 bases from J, the junction kept 9 bases outside the gene matches. In DNA, the CDR3 is TGTGCCAGCAGCCCAGACAGGGGGCGCGACACTGGGGCCAACGTCCTGACTTTC. This gives the protein CASSPDRGRDTGANVLTF.

The rearrangement uses TRBV7-9 and TRBJ1-4, with D tentatively TRBD1 (6 bases). This CDR3 is built from 16 residues. Germline V gene lookup returns CDR1 SEHNR and CDR2 FQNEAQ (reference sequence). Deletions cut 4 bases from V and 0 bases from J, with 12 bases between. The CDR3 nucleotides are TGTGCCAGCAGCTCGGGACACCTTGCAACTAATGAAAAACTGTTTTTT. Its protein product is CASSSGHLATNEKLFF.

The chain employs TRBV11-2 and TRBJ2-6, with a tentative D call TRBD2 (6 bases). Trimming took off 8 bases at V and 2 bases at J, with 16 bases between the two ends. CDR3 length equals 16 residues. From germline, CDR1 is SGHAT and CDR2 FQNNGV. CDR3 coding DNA: TGTGCCAGCCGGGGCGGAGGGGCTACTGGGGCCAACGTCCTGACTTTC. It is translated as CASRGGGATGANVLTF.

The chain joins TRBV25-1 to TRBJ2-7; D is ambiguous. V was cut by 1 base and J by 4 bases, with 5 bases left in between. The CDR3 consists of 12 residues. From germline, CDR1 is MGHDK and CDR2 SYGVNS. CDR3 residues: CASSESGYEQYF. As DNA, the CDR3 is TGTGCCAGCAGTGAATCCGGGTACGAGCAGTACTTC.